Reported below is one TCR beta chain. The antigen is unknown. Germline CDR1 reads MDHEN; CDR2 reads SYDVKM. This CDR3 is built from 15 residues. Trimming left V 2 bases short and J 4 bases short, with 11 bases between. This sample was included in a study of blood T cells in healthy people across ages. Study summary: About one barcoded beta molecule per two T cells was captured by template switching.

Sample-barcoded 5' priming and a J-beta primer mix drove a second PCR of 7 to 11 cycles. MiXCR, applied by TCRdb to the 5' RACE reads, yields one record per CDR3 protein. This table holds some 1.4 million distinct CDR3 sequences, 42% found once. General study findings and limits: With age, beta diversity per million T cells declined roughly linearly, significantly by over 35. In these data, TCR beta diversity tracked strongly with naive T cell percentage.

The chain uses TRBV28 and TRBJ1-4; D not resolved. The TCR was taken from a woman aged 18-29 years in good health. The sequencing input was blood. CDR3 in DNA: TGTGCCAGCAGTTTAGGATACAGAAGTAATGAAAAACTGTTTTTT. This codes for CASSLGYRSNEKLFF.